This TCR beta chain is from a study of cytomegalovirus exposure and HLA in healthy donors. This PCR relied on a set of 60 Vbeta primers and 13 Jbeta primers. Generated by immunoSEQ multiplex PCR, the TCRdb table keeps only in-frame clones and is missing some. The repertoire holds approximately 190,000 clones, with 75% to 85% as singletons. CDR1 MNHNY and CDR2 SVGAGI come from the germline V gene (reference sequence). Trimming removed 0 bases from V and 3 bases from J; junction bases left unmatched: 4. The CDR3 spans 15 residues. This receptor was obtained from a woman aged 18-35 years in good health and CMV-seronegative. The rearrangement links TRBV6-6 to TRBJ1-1, with 7 bases that match TRBD1. Sequences were obtained from PBMCs. The CDR3 protein is CASSYSGGRDTEAFF. CDR3 nucleotides: TGTGCCAGCAGTTACTCAGGGGGCAGGGACACTGAAGCTTTCTTT.